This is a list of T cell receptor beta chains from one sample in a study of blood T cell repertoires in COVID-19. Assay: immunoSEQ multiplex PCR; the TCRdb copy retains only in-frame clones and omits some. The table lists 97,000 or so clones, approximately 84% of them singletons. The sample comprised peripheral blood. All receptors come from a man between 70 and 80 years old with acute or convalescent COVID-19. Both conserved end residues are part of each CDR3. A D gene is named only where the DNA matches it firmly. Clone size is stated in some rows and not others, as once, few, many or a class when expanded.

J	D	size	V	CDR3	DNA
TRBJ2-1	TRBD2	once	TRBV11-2	CASSPREGTYNEQFF	TGTGCCAGCAGCCCGAGGGAGGGCACCTACAATGAGCAGTTCTTC
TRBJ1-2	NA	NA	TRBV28	CASSLLAGIRGYTF	TGTGCCAGCAGTTTATTAGCAGGGATCCGTGGCTACACCTTC
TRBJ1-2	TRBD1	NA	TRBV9	CASSVGDSEVYGYTF	TGTGCCAGCAGCGTGGGGGACAGCGAAGTCTATGGCTACACCTTC
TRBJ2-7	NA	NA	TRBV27	CASSFRWAEIYEQYF	TGTGCCAGCAGTTTCAGGTGGGCAGAGATCTACGAGCAGTACTTC
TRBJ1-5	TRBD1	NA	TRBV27	CASSSTRTGGASSNQPQHF	TGTGCCAGCAGTTCCACTCGGACAGGGGGCGCCTCGAGCAATCAGCCCCAGCATTTT
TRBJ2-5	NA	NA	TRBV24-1	CATSQRGRSNQETQYF	TGTGCCACCAGCCAACGCGGAAGGAGTAACCAAGAGACCCAGTACTTC
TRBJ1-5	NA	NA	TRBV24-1	CATSDSRASGRNQPQHF	TGTGCCACCAGTGATTCCAGGGCCAGCGGGAGGAATCAGCCCCAGCATTTT
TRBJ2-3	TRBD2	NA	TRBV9	CASSPGLADTQYF	TGTGCCAGCAGCCCCGGACTAGCGGATACGCAGTATTTT
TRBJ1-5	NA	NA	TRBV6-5	CASGGGSNQPQHF	TGTGCCAGCGGGGGCGGGAGCAATCAGCCCCAGCATTTT
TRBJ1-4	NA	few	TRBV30	CAWSGGSPKKLFF	TGTGCCTGGAGTGGCGGGAGTCCTAAAAAACTGTTTTTT
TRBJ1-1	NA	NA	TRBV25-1	CASSEYVGAEAFF	TGTGCCAGCAGTGAATATGTGGGAGCGGAAGCTTTCTTT
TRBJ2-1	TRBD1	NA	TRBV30	CAWTPWQTGYGEQFF	TGTGCCTGGACTCCCTGGCAGACAGGGTACGGAGAGCAGTTCTTC
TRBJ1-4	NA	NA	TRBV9	CASRGERGNEKLFF	TGTGCCAGCAGGGGGGAACGGGGGAATGAAAAACTGTTTTTT
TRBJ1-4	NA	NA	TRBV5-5	CASSLVRAGPGANEKLFF	TGTGCCAGCAGCTTGGTCAGGGCCGGACCAGGAGCTAATGAAAAACTGTTTTTT
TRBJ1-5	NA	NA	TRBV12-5	CASLADLRNQPQHF	TGTGCTAGTCTAGCCGACCTCCGCAATCAGCCCCAGCATTTT
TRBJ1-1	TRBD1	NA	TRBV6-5	CASSSPGTGETEAFF	TGTGCCAGCAGTTCCCCCGGGACAGGGGAAACTGAAGCTTTCTTT
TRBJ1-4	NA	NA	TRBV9	CASSVGQASTNEKLFF	TGTGCCAGCAGCGTAGGACAAGCCTCAACTAATGAAAAACTGTTTTTT
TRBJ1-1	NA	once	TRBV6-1	CASSEALTEAFF	TGTGCCAGCAGTGAAGCGTTAACTGAAGCTTTCTTT
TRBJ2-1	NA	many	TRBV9	CASSTRSNEQFF	TGTGCCAGCAGCACTAGATCCAATGAGCAGTTCTTC